This T cell receptor (beta chain) emerged from a study of blood T cell repertoires in COVID-19. CDR3 length: 15 amino acids. V dropped 1 base and J dropped 0 bases, with 7 bases sitting between them. Germline V CDR1 and CDR2: SGHTA, FQGNSA. The table came from immunoSEQ multiplex PCR; TCRdb's copy has only in-frame clones and leaves some out. The sample yields roughly 59,000 clones, less than 80% seen once. The sequenced sample consisted of peripheral blood. The chain is built from TRBV7-2 and TRBJ1-5, with D hard to call. The TCR originated in a human donor in a cohort sampled during active COVID-19. The DNA for the CDR3 is TGTGCCAGCAGCTTAGTAGCCCATAGCAATCAGCCCCAGCATTTT. Protein product: CASSLVAHSNQPQHF.